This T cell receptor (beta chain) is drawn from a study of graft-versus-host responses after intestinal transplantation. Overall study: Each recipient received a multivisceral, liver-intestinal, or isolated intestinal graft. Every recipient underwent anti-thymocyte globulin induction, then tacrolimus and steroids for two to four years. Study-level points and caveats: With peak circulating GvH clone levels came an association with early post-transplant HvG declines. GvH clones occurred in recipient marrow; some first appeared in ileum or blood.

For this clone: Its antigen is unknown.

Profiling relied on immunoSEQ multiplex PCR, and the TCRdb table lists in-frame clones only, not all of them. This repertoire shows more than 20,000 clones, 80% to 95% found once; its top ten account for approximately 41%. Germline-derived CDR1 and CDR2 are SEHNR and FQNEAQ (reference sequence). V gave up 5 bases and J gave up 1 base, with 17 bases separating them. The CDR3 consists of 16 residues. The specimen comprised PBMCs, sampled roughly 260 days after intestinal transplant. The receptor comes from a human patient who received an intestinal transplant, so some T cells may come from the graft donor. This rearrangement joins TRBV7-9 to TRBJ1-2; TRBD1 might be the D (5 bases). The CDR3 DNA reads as TGTGCCAGCAGCCAACCCTACAGGAGGGATAACTATGGCTACACCTTC. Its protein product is CASSQPYRRDNYGYTF.